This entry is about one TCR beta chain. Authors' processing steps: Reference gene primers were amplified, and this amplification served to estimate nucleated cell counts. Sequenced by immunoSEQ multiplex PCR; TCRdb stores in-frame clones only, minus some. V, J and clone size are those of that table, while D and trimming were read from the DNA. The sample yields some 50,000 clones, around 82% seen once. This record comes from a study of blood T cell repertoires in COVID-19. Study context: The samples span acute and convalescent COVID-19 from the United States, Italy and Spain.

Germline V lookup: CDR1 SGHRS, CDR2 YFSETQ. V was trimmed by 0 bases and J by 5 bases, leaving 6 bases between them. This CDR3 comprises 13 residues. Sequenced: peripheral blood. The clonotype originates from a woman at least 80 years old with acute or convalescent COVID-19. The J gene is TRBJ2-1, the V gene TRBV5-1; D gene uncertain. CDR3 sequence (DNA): TGCGCCAGCAGCTTGGTCAGGAACAATGAGCAGTTCTTC. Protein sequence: CASSLVRNNEQFF.